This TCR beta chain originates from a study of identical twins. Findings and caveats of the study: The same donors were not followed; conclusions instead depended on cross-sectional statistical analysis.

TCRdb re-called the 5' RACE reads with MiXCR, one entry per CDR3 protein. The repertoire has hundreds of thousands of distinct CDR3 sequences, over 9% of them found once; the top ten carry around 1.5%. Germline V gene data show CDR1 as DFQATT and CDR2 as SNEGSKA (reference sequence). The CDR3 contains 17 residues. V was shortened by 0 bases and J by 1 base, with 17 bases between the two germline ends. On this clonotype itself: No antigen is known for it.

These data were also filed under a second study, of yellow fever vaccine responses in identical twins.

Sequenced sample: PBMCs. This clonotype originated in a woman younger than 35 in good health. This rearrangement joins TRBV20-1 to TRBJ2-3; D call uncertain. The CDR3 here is CSARDRKDPKRTDTQYF. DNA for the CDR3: TGCAGTGCTAGAGATCGAAAAGACCCGAAGCGCACAGATACGCAGTATTTT.